A single count supports the clone carrying this T cell receptor beta chain. The data were obtained in a study of blood T cell repertoires in COVID-19. Study-level information: Whether acute or convalescent, the COVID-19 samples came from the United States, Italy and Spain.

Trimming at V came to 5 bases and at J to 4 bases, leaving 8 bases not matched to a gene. Germline V lookup: CDR1 SGHTA, CDR2 FQGNSA. The CDR3 runs to 15 residues. Libraries were prepared by immunoSEQ multiplex PCR; TCRdb keeps only in-frame clonotypes and omits some of them. The sample holds under 250,000 clones, 80% to 90% seen once. The sequenced material came from peripheral blood. The receptor's source is a man aged 35 to 55 with active or convalescent COVID-19. The chain couples TRBV7-2 to TRBJ2-7; the match to TRBD1 covers 10 bases. This CDR3 is CASSRPGTGAYEQYF. The CDR3 DNA reads as TGTGCCAGCAGCCGTCCGGGGACAGGGGCTTACGAGCAGTACTTC.